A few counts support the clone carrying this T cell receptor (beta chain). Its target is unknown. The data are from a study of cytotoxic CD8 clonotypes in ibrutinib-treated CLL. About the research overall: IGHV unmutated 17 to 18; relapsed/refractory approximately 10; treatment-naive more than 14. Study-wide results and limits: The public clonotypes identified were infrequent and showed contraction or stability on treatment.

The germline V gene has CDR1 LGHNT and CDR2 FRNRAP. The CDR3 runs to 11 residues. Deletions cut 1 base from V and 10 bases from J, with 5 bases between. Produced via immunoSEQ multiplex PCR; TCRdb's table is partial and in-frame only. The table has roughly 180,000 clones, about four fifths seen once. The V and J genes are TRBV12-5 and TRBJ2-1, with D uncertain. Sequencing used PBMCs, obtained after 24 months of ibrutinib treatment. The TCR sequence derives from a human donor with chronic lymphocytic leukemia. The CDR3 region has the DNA TGTGCTAGTGGTTTGGGTGTCGAGCAGTTCTTC. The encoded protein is CASGLGVEQFF.